This entry lists 25 T cell receptor beta chains sequenced from one sample in a study of cytomegalovirus exposure and HLA in healthy donors. PCR employed 60 Vbeta and 13 Jbeta primers. Here immunoSEQ multiplex PCR was the method, and the copy in TCRdb shows in-frame clones only, minus some. The sample records roughly 120,000 clones, around 74% being singletons. The sample comprised PBMCs. All receptors derive from a woman aged 50 to 65 in good health and CMV-seropositive.

The table lists this clone with a count of one. The chain links TRBV25-1 to TRBJ2-3; 10 bases fit TRBD2. Per germline, CDR1 MGHDK and CDR2 SYGVNS. V trimming: 2 bases; J trimming: 2 bases; junction bases outside the gene matches: 4. The CDR3 is 16 residues long. CDR3 residues: CASSEASGGVTDTQYF. DNA of the CDR3: TGTGCCAGCAGTGAAGCTAGCGGGGGAGTCACAGATACGCAGTATTTT.

The V call is TRBV11-3, the J call TRBJ2-7; 7 bases fit TRBD1. The CDR3 has 13 amino acids. CDR1 and CDR2 from the germline V gene are SGHNT and YENEEA. The trim removed 5 bases at V and 5 bases at J, leaving 6 bases unmatched. For the CDR3, the DNA is TGTGCCAGCAGCGTACAGGGGTCCCACGAGCAGTACTTC. Its translation is CASSVQGSHEQYF.

The V gene is TRBV10-1, the J gene TRBJ2-7; D is uncertain. The length of the CDR3 is 12 residues. Trimming took off 5 bases at V and 0 bases at J, with 5 bases between the two ends. Germline V gene sequence: CDR1 WNHNN, CDR2 SYGVQD (reference sequence). CDR3 protein: CASSTDSYEQYF. CDR3 nucleotides: TGCGCCAGCAGTACAGACTCCTACGAGCAGTACTTC.

The genes are TRBV9 and TRBJ1-2, with TRBD1 as a possible D gene (6 bases). In germline, CDR1 is SGDLS, CDR2 YYNGEE. V lost 3 bases, J lost 5 bases, and 14 bases lay in between. The CDR3 has 14 residues. CDR3 sequence: CASSASGEGYGYTF. For the CDR3, the DNA is TGTGCCAGCAGCGCATCAGGGGAAGGGTATGGCTACACCTTC.

Written as DNA, the CDR3 is TGTGCCAGCACCGGGACTAGCGGTTCCTACGAGCAGTACTTC. It translates to CASTGTSGSYEQYF. V is TRBV6-1 and J is TRBJ2-7; the match to TRBD2 covers 11 bases. The CDR3 spans 14 residues. The V segment lost 7 bases and the J segment 1 base; nucleotides outside the gene matches: 3. Germline V CDR1 and CDR2: MNHNS, SASEGT.

This clone has just a few counts. The chain has TRBV27 and TRBJ2-2; 7 positions match TRBD2. CDR1 and CDR2 from the germline V gene are MNHEY and SMNVEV (reference sequence). V gave up 4 bases and J gave up 1 base; unmatched junction bases: 15. This CDR3 is built from 19 residues. The CDR3 DNA follows: TGTGCCAGCAGTTCGGGGGATAGGGTCCGGGGGGAGAACACCGGGGAGCTGTTTTTT. Encoded protein: CASSSGDRVRGENTGELFF.

The rearrangement joins TRBV5-1 to TRBJ1-2; D is possibly TRBD1 (5 bases). This CDR3 region has 15 residues. Looked up from germline, CDR1 is SGHRS and CDR2 is YFSETQ. Trimming removed 3 bases at V and 4 bases at J, with 16 bases between. The CDR3 reads CASSSLSRGSYGYTF. The CDR3 DNA sequence: TGCGCCAGCAGCTCCTTAAGTAGGGGCTCCTATGGCTACACCTTC.

CDR3 nucleotides: TGTGCCAGCAGCTTAAGACAGTTCGGTGAAAAACTGTTTTTT. Its translation: CASSLRQFGEKLFF. The chain carries TRBV7-2 and TRBJ1-4; TRBD1 is a possible D gene (5 bases). Germline CDR1 and CDR2: SGHTA and FQGNSA. This CDR3 contains 14 residues. The V and J ends lost 2 bases and 7 bases respectively, with 11 bases between them.

The gene calls are TRBV13 and TRBJ1-2; 7 positions agree with TRBD1. The germline gives CDR1 PRHDT, CDR2 FYEKMQ (reference sequence). This CDR3 region has 13 residues. Losses at the gene ends were 4 bases for V and 2 bases for J; bases not matched to a gene: 1. Here the CDR3 reads CASSSQGNYGYTF. The CDR3 bases are TGTGCCAGCAGCTCACAGGGGAACTATGGCTACACCTTC.

This chain joins TRBV28 and TRBJ1-2; a weak D match, TRBD1 (6 bases). From germline, CDR1 is MDHEN and CDR2 SYDVKM. V shed 3 bases and J shed 7 bases, with 12 bases lying between them. The length of the CDR3 is 13 residues. The CDR3 spells CASSLAGAGGYTF. The CDR3 DNA reads TGTGCCAGCAGTTTGGCGGGGGCTGGTGGCTACACCTTC.

V is TRBV27 and J is TRBJ1-4, with D tentatively TRBD1 (5 bases). Germline CDR1 is MNHEY and CDR2 is SMNVEV (reference sequence). Between the trimmed V and J ends, which lost 6 bases and 3 bases, there was a span of 11 bases. The CDR3 is 14 residues long. CDR3 sequence: CASSRGGANEKLFF. The CDR3 nucleotides read TGTGCCAGCAGCCGCGGGGGAGCTAATGAAAAACTGTTTTTT.

About this clone: At one end, the junction sequence differs from germline, possibly due to a read error. The chain is built from TRBV28 and TRBJ1-1; TRBD1 is a possible D gene (6 bases). Germline lookup yields CDR1 MDHEN and CDR2 SYDVKM. The length of the CDR3 is 15 residues. For the CDR3, the DNA is TGTACCAGCAGCCCCACCCGGACAGCGAACACTGAAGCTTTCTTT. Its translation: CTSSPTRTANTEAFF.

The chain is built from TRBV19 and TRBJ2-5, with D tentatively TRBD2 (7 bases). This CDR3 region has 15 residues. Germline lookup yields CDR1 LNHDA and CDR2 SQIVND (reference sequence). V was shortened by 10 bases and J by 1 base, with 19 bases between the two germline ends. The DNA of the CDR3 is TGTGCCACCCGAATCGGGGGGCTGGGCCAAGAGACCCAGTACTTC. Amino acid sequence: CATRIGGLGQETQYF.

In its sample, this clone was seen once. The genes are TRBV2 and TRBJ2-1; tentatively, D is TRBD2 (7 bases). Germline assignment: CDR1 SNHLY and CDR2 FYNNEI. The V gene lost 5 bases and the J gene lost 0 bases, with 11 bases spanning the gap. The CDR3 is made up of 15 amino acids. CDR3 loop: CASSRGAYSYNEQFF. DNA of the CDR3: TGTGCCAGCAGTCGGGGGGCTTACTCCTACAATGAGCAGTTCTTC.

The rearrangement uses TRBV6-5 and TRBJ2-1; the D gene is possibly TRBD1 (5 bases). V shed 1 base and J shed 7 bases, with 11 bases lying between them. From germline, CDR1 is MNHEY and CDR2 SVGAGI. The CDR3 covers 14 residues. In DNA, the CDR3 is TGTGCCAGCAGTTACTGGCAGGGTGAAAATGAGCAGTTCTTC. It specifies CASSYWQGENEQFF.

In its sample, this clone was seen a few times. The chain couples TRBV9 to TRBJ2-1, with TRBD2 matching 9 bases. This CDR3 is 16 amino acids long. Germline-derived CDR1 and CDR2 are SGDLS and YYNGEE. The J segment lost 6 bases and the V segment lost 6 bases, leaving 13 bases of the junction unmatched. The CDR3 nucleotides read TGTGCCAGCACCCGGCAAGGCGGGGGGGCCGGCAATGAGCAGTTCTTC. This codes for CASTRQGGGAGNEQFF. Complete variable domain (other parts from reference TRBV9 and TRBJ2-1): DSGVTQTPKHLITATGQRVTLRCSPRSGDLSVYWYQQSLDQGLQFLIQYYNGEERAKGNILERFSAQQFPDLHSELNLSSLELGDSALYFCASTRQGGGAGNEQFFGPGTRLTVL.

V gene TRBV27 combines with J gene TRBJ1-5; TRBD1 is a possible D gene (6 bases). In germline, CDR1 is MNHEY, CDR2 SMNVEV (reference sequence). V gave up 5 bases and J gave up 0 bases, with 23 bases separating them. The CDR3 spans 19 residues. CDR3 sequence: CASSALTGSLLYSNQPQHF. As DNA, the CDR3 is TGTGCCAGCAGTGCACTCACAGGGTCCCTATTATATAGCAATCAGCCCCAGCATTTT.

This clone was seen only a few times. This sequence joins TRBV5-1 and TRBJ1-6; possibly TRBD1 for D (5 bases). Trimming removed 5 bases from V and 9 bases from J, with 15 bases in between. This CDR3 has 14 amino acids. The germline gives CDR1 SGHRS, CDR2 YFSETQ. CDR3 in DNA: TGCGCCAGCAGTCCCGGGACTGGGAGTTCACCCCTCCACTTT. Translating gives CASSPGTGSSPLHF.

The chain uses TRBV5-1 and TRBJ1-2; the D gene is possibly TRBD1 (5 bases). The CDR3 is made up of 16 amino acids. Germline CDR1 SGHRS, CDR2 YFSETQ. Trimming removed 1 base from V and 5 bases from J, with 18 bases in between. CDR3 region: CASSLLAGHVDYGYTF. As DNA, the CDR3 is TGCGCCAGCAGCTTGCTGGCAGGGCATGTCGATTATGGCTACACCTTC.

The chain uses TRBV6-5 and TRBJ2-4, with a possible D match to TRBD1 (6 bases). This CDR3 has 12 amino acids. V was clipped by 4 bases and J by 9 bases, with 10 bases between them. Germline values: CDR1 MNHEY, CDR2 SVGAGI. For the CDR3, the DNA is TGTGCCAGCAGTTCGGACAGCGGCATTCAGTACTTC. Amino acid sequence: CASSSDSGIQYF.

This clone was counted a few times. The chain couples TRBV30 to TRBJ2-1, with 10 bases identical to TRBD2. This CDR3 comprises 13 residues. The germline gives CDR1 GTSNPN, CDR2 SVGIG (reference sequence). The J segment lost 7 bases and the V segment lost 4 bases, leaving 4 bases of the junction unmatched. CDR3 region: CAWKRAGGNEQFF. CDR3 nucleotides: TGTGCCTGGAAGAGAGCGGGGGGGAATGAGCAGTTCTTC.

This clone occurred a few times. The J gene is TRBJ2-2, the V gene TRBV2, with TRBD2 matching over 7 bases. The CDR3 has 14 residues. With 8 bases clipped from V and 6 bases from J, the junction kept 9 bases outside the gene matches. Germline CDR1 and CDR2: SNHLY and FYNNEI. CDR3 sequence (DNA): TGTGCCAGCTTTCCAGCAGGGAGGGCCGGGGAGCTGTTTTTT. It is translated as CASFPAGRAGELFF.

Only a few counts were recorded for this clone. This chain joins TRBV27 and TRBJ1-1, with D uncertain. CDR1 is MNHEY, CDR2 SMNVEV, per germline (reference sequence). This CDR3 contains 15 residues. The V end lost 5 bases, the J end lost 0 bases, and 13 bases lay between the germline ends. The CDR3 DNA reads as TGTGCCAGCAGTCCACTGCGCCGCATGAACACTGAAGCTTTCTTT. It specifies CASSPLRRMNTEAFF.

To note about this clone: This sample includes further DNA sequences coding for the same CDR3. The chain joins TRBV19 to TRBJ2-5; tentative D call: TRBD1 (5 bases). CDR1 and CDR2 from the germline V gene are LNHDA and SQIVND (reference sequence). The CDR3 sequence is 14 residues long. V was trimmed by 3 bases and J by 1 base, leaving 9 bases between them. CDR3 bases: TGTGCCAGTAGTATGGGGCAGAGCCAAGAGACCCAGTACTTC. This sequence encodes CASSMGQSQETQYF. Together with reference TRBV19 and TRBJ2-5, the CDR3 gives the full variable domain: DGGITQSPKYLFRKEGQNVTLSCEQNLNHDAMYWYRQDPGQGLRLIYYSQIVNDFQKGDIAEGYSVSREKKESFPLTVTSAQKNPTAFYLCASSMGQSQETQYFGPGTRLLVL.

This sequence joins TRBV4-1 and TRBJ2-1; the match to TRBD2 covers 8 bases. Trimming removed 2 bases from V and 6 bases from J; junction bases left unmatched: 3. The germline CDR1 and CDR2 sequences are MGHRA and YSYEKL. The CDR3 contains 14 residues. As DNA, the CDR3 is TGCGCCAGCAGCCAACCCCGGGGGGGCAATGAGCAGTTCTTC. Encoded protein: CASSQPRGGNEQFF.